One sample yielded the 25 T cell receptor beta chains listed below, sequenced in a study of early stage breast cancer tumors. Sequencing used immunoSEQ multiplex PCR; TCRdb keeps in-frame clones, though not all of them. The table has fewer than 35,000 clones, roughly two thirds seen once. The sequenced sample was blood. These receptors all come from a person in their fifties or sixties with breast cancer.

This rearrangement joins TRBV30 to TRBJ1-1; TRBD1 might be the D (6 bases). The CDR3 extends over 13 amino acids. Germline loops: CDR1 GTSNPN, CDR2 SVGIG (reference sequence). The ends were cut back, 2 bases at V and 1 base at J, with 8 bases in the middle. The CDR3 region is CAWSSQGNTEAFF. CDR3 in DNA: TGTGCCTGGAGTTCACAGGGGAACACTGAAGCTTTCTTT.

The J gene is TRBJ2-2, the V gene TRBV7-9; D is tentatively TRBD1 or TRBD2 (5 bases each). The CDR3 loop spans 13 amino acids. Germline CDR1 is SEHNR and CDR2 is FQNEAQ (reference sequence). Deletions cut 7 bases from V and 7 bases from J, with 13 bases between. CDR3 loop: CASNQGAGGELFF. The CDR3 DNA is TGTGCCAGCAATCAGGGAGCTGGCGGGGAGCTGTTTTTT.

This clone was seen a few times. This sequence joins TRBV7-3 and TRBJ2-2; 12 bases agree with TRBD2. Trimming cost V 5 bases and J 6 bases; bases outside gene matches: 7. The CDR3 is 16 amino acids. Germline V gives CDR1 SGHTA, CDR2 FQGTGA. As DNA, the CDR3 is TGTGCCAGCAGCGTACCGCTAGCGGGAGGGGCCGGGGAGCTGTTTTTT. It codes for CASSVPLAGGAGELFF.

This clone was observed a single time. V gene TRBV7-9 combines with J gene TRBJ2-5, with 7 bases lining up with TRBD2. The J call may be mistaken, given a closer DNA end match to TRBJ2-7. The CDR3 has 13 amino acids. The germline gives CDR1 SEHNR, CDR2 FQNEAQ (reference sequence). CDR3 sequence (DNA): TGTGCCAGCAGCTTAAGCGGGGCCTACGAGCAGTACTTC. This gives the protein CASSLSGAYEQYF.

In its sample, this clone was seen a few times. The V gene is TRBV6-6, the J gene TRBJ2-7; D is perhaps TRBD1 (5 bases). The CDR3 covers 14 residues. The V end lost 2 bases, the J end lost 3 bases, and 11 bases lay between the germline ends. Germline CDR1 is MNHNY and CDR2 is SVGAGI (reference sequence). CDR3: CASSYASQGYEQYF. In DNA form, the CDR3 reads TGTGCCAGCAGTTACGCCTCTCAGGGCTACGAGCAGTACTTC.

V gene TRBV2 combines with J gene TRBJ1-3, with D hard to call. Germline V gene data show CDR1 as SNHLY and CDR2 as FYNNEI. The CDR3 loop spans 13 amino acids. Trimming removed 6 bases at V and 0 bases at J, with 6 bases between. The chain's CDR3 is CASREVSGNTIYF. The DNA of the CDR3 is TGTGCCAGCAGGGAGGTCTCTGGAAACACCATATATTTT.

The chain links TRBV30 to TRBJ2-1; D is uncertain. V was clipped by 2 bases and J by 7 bases, with 6 bases between them. The V gene's germline CDR1 is GTSNPN and CDR2 SVGIG (reference sequence). The CDR3 covers 11 residues. For the CDR3, the DNA is TGTGCCTGGAGTCCAGGAAATGAGCAGTTCTTC. Translating gives CAWSPGNEQFF.

The count of this clone is one. The chain has TRBV14 and TRBJ2-3; no definite D call. Trimming left V 0 bases short and J 0 bases short, with 10 bases between. The germline V gene has CDR1 SGHDN and CDR2 FVKESK. The length of the CDR3 is 16 residues. CDR3 DNA sequence: TGTGCCAGCAGCCAAGAAAGGAAGTTTAGCACAGATACGCAGTATTTT. This codes for CASSQERKFSTDTQYF.

The CDR3 DNA reads as TGTGCCAGCAGTGGGCTACTAATCGAGGTGCGGAGTGGCTACACCTTC. Its protein is CASSGLLIEVRSGYTF. This chain joins TRBV6-1 and TRBJ1-2, with no clear D. V was clipped by 4 bases and J by 7 bases, with 22 bases between them. CDR3 size: 16 residues. From germline, CDR1 is MNHNS and CDR2 SASEGT.

This clone was picked up a small number of times. The rearrangement links TRBV6-5 to TRBJ1-1; a weak D match, TRBD1 (5 bases). The length of the CDR3 is 13 residues. Looked up from germline, CDR1 is MNHEY and CDR2 is SVGAGI. Trimming removed 7 bases at V and 5 bases at J, with 14 bases between. CDR3 loop: CASNFAEGTEAFF. Written as DNA, the CDR3 is TGTGCCAGCAATTTCGCCGAGGGGACTGAAGCTTTCTTT.

The table lists this clone with a count of one. The V and J genes are TRBV15 and TRBJ2-4; TRBD1 matches at 9 bases. The CDR3 is 15 amino acids. Germline V gene data show CDR1 as LNHNV and CDR2 as YYDKDF (reference sequence). The trim removed 1 base at V and 5 bases at J, leaving 3 bases unmatched. CDR3 protein: CATSRAGTGQNIQYF. The DNA of the CDR3 is TGTGCCACCAGCAGAGCCGGGACAGGGCAAAACATTCAGTACTTC.

The chain uses TRBV6-1 and TRBJ1-2; no definite D call. The germline gives CDR1 MNHNS, CDR2 SASEGT. Trimming shortened V by 6 bases and J by 1 base, and 6 bases separated the two germline ends. This CDR3 spans 12 amino acids. The DNA of the CDR3 is TGTGCCAGCAGCCAGAATAACTATGGCTACACCTTC. Translating gives CASSQNNYGYTF.

This clone is a singleton in its sample. The chain joins TRBV6-6 to TRBJ2-1; 13 bases align to TRBD2. The CDR3 is 15 residues long. V lost 5 bases and J lost 6; bases outside the gene matches: 4. CDR1 MNHNY and CDR2 SVGAGI come from the germline V gene (reference sequence). Here the CDR3 DNA reads TGTGCCAGCAGTCCTACTAGCGGGAGGGCCAATGAGCAGTTCTTC. Translating gives CASSPTSGRANEQFF.

The rearrangement links TRBV6-1 to TRBJ1-5; 7 bases map to TRBD1. The trim removed 11 bases at V and 3 bases at J, leaving 7 bases unmatched. Germline CDR1 MNHNS, CDR2 SASEGT. This CDR3 region has 13 residues. CDR3 protein: CACGQALNQPQHF. The CDR3 nucleotides read TGTGCCTGTGGACAGGCGCTCAATCAGCCCCAGCATTTT.

This clone appeared a few times. Here the CDR3 reads CASGLGQFYEQYF. Written as DNA, the CDR3 is TGTGCTAGTGGTTTGGGTCAGTTCTACGAGCAGTACTTC. The rearrangement uses TRBV12-5 and TRBJ2-7; D gene ambiguous. CDR3 length: 13 amino acids. Trimming removed 1 base at V and 3 bases at J, with 7 bases between. Germline V gene lookup returns CDR1 LGHNT and CDR2 FRNRAP. Based on the CDR3 plus reference TRBV12-5 and TRBJ2-7, the full variable domain is DARVTQTPRHKVTEMGQEVTMRCQPILGHNTVFWYRQTMMQGLELLAYFRNRAPLDDSGMPKDRFSAEMPDATLATLKIQPSEPRDSAVYFCASGLGQFYEQYFGPGTRLTVT.

The chain links TRBV11-2 to TRBJ1-1, with no clear D. Trimming shortened V by 3 bases and J by 7 bases, and 12 bases separated the two germline ends. Per germline, CDR1 SGHAT and CDR2 FQNNGV. This CDR3 region has 13 residues. The chain's CDR3 is CASSFRRAREAFF. The CDR3 nucleotides are TGTGCCAGCAGCTTTAGAAGGGCGCGTGAAGCTTTCTTT. Full variable domain (rest looked up from reference TRBV11-2 and TRBJ1-1): EAGVAQSPRYKIIEKRQSVAFWCNPISGHATLYWYQQILGQGPKLLIQFQNNGVVDDSQLPKDRFSAERLKGVDSTLKIQPAKLEDSAVYLCASSFRRAREAFFGQGTRLTVV.

DNA of the CDR3: TGTGCCAGCAGCTTAAAGGGGGCCGGTAACACTGAAGCTTTCTTT. It yields the protein CASSLKGAGNTEAFF. The V call is TRBV7-2, the J call TRBJ1-1; 7 nucleotides line up with TRBD1. The CDR3 contains 15 residues. Germline loops: CDR1 SGHTA, CDR2 FQGNSA. After removal of 2 bases from V and 2 bases from J, the junction contained 5 bases not matched to a gene.

This clone has just a few counts. V usage is TRBV18 and J usage is TRBJ1-5, with 9 positions matching TRBD1. The CDR3 runs 16 residues. Germline V gives CDR1 KGHSH, CDR2 LQKENI. With V trimmed by 3 bases and J by 1 base, 4 bases remained unmatched. CDR3 sequence reads: CASSPGTGISNQPQHF. The CDR3 DNA is TGTGCCAGCTCACCCGGGACAGGGATCAGCAATCAGCCCCAGCATTTT.

The table lists this clone with a count of one. The rearrangement uses TRBV6-5 and TRBJ1-1; D call uncertain. Per germline, CDR1 MNHEY and CDR2 SVGAGI. The CDR3 length is 15 residues. V dropped 6 bases and J dropped 3 bases, with 17 bases sitting between them. The CDR3 DNA reads as TGTGCCAGCAGGTCCCGACGGGGATTGCACACTGAAGCTTTCTTT. It encodes CASRSRRGLHTEAFF.

The chain combines TRBV10-3 with TRBJ2-7; maybe TRBD2 (5 bases). V lost 3 bases to trimming and J lost 1 base, with 10 bases between them. CDR3 length equals 14 residues. From germline, CDR1 is ENHRY and CDR2 SYGVKD. CDR3 nucleotide sequence: TGTGCCATCAGTGAAGGGAGAACTTCCTACGAGCAGTACTTC. It specifies CAISEGRTSYEQYF.

This chain joins TRBV30 and TRBJ1-2; no reliable D call. V was trimmed by 5 bases and J by 0 bases, leaving 13 bases between them. Germline values: CDR1 GTSNPN, CDR2 SVGIG (reference sequence). CDR3 size: 14 residues. CDR3 residues: CAWDTSPSNYGYTF. Here the CDR3 DNA reads TGTGCCTGGGACACGTCGCCCTCTAACTATGGCTACACCTTC.

This clone was detected a few times. This rearrangement joins TRBV7-2 to TRBJ2-5, with D perhaps being TRBD1 or TRBD2 (5 bases each). The V end lost 1 base, the J end lost 4 bases, and 13 bases lay between the germline ends. CDR1 is SGHTA, CDR2 FQGNSA, per germline. The CDR3 loop spans 15 amino acids. CDR3 residues: CASSLGGIPGETQYF. In DNA, the CDR3 is TGTGCCAGCAGCTTAGGGGGGATCCCCGGAGAGACCCAGTACTTC.

This CDR3 reads CASRRDSLNQETQYF. The DNA of the CDR3 is TGTGCCAGCAGAAGGGACAGCCTTAATCAAGAGACCCAGTACTTC. V is TRBV2 and J is TRBJ2-5; 7 bases are a match to TRBD1. Germline CDR1 SNHLY, CDR2 FYNNEI. The CDR3 runs 15 residues. Trimming at V came to 6 bases and at J to 2 bases, leaving 9 bases not matched to a gene.

The CDR3 here is CAITGGLGANVLTF. The CDR3 DNA reads as TGTGCCATCACCGGGGGGCTTGGGGCCAACGTCCTGACTTTC. This chain links TRBV10-3 with TRBJ2-6, with TRBD2 as a possible D gene (7 bases). CDR1 is ENHRY and CDR2 is SYGVKD in the germline V gene. V was cut by 7 bases and J by 3 bases, with 10 bases left in between. This CDR3 has 14 amino acids.

The rearrangement links TRBV4-3 to TRBJ2-7; TRBD2 aligns across 10 bases. The V segment lost 4 bases and the J segment 6 bases; nucleotides outside the gene matches: 6. CDR1 and CDR2 (germline): LGHNA, YSLEER. This CDR3 comprises 14 residues. DNA for the CDR3: TGCGCCAGCAGCCCCCTAGCGGGAGTAGGCGAGCAGTACTTC. Translated, it gives CASSPLAGVGEQYF.